The present T cell receptor (beta chain) was sequenced within a study of blood T cell repertoires in COVID-19. Study processing details: Quantification of nucleated cells was approximated via reference gene primer amplification. Here immunoSEQ multiplex PCR was the method, and the copy in TCRdb shows in-frame clones only, minus some. V and J calls and clone size are given by that table; D and trimming were obtained from the DNA. Altogether almost 200,000 clones are present, around 90% being singletons, with the ten largest covering roughly 8.4%. With 4 bases removed from V and 0 bases from J, the gap between germline ends came to 11 bases. The CDR3 is made up of 14 amino acids. Germline CDR1 reads SGHRS; CDR2 reads YFSETQ.

The chain carries TRBV5-1 and TRBJ2-7; D possibly corresponds to TRBD1 (6 bases). Input material: PBMCs or T cells enriched from blood (not recorded which). The TCR comes from a woman aged 18-30 years who had recovered from COVID-19. DNA of the CDR3: TGCGCCAGCAGCCGCGGACAGAACTCCTACGAGCAGTACTTC. Translated, it gives CASSRGQNSYEQYF.